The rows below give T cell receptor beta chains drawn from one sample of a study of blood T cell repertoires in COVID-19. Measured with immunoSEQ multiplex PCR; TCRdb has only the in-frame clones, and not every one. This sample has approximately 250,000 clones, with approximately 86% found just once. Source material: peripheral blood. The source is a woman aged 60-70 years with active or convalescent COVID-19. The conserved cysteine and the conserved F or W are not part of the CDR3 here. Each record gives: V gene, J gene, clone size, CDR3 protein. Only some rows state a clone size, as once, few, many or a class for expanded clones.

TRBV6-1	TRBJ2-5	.	ASSGTTGTSGRRETQY
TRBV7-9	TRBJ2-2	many	ASSSRGWITGELF
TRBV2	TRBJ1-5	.	ASSAGAVQPQH
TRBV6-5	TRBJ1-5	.	ASSPGTDSNQPQH
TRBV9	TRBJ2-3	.	ASSGGSGSGGDTQY
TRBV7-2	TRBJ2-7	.	ASSLGLAGSSYEQY
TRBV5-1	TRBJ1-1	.	ASSSGQWGTEAF
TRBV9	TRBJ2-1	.	ASSVAAQGVSYNEQF
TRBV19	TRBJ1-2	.	ASSIGREYGYT
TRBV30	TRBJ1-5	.	AWGQGNQPQH
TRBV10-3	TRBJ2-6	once	AISDPRGVSGANVLT
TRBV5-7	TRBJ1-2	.	ARSDRVYGYT
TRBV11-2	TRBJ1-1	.	ASSLPPPGTEAF
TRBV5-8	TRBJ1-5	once	ASSLGDSSGPQH
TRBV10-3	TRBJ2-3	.	AISQPRDTDTQY
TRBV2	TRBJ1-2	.	ASRYRVDYGYT
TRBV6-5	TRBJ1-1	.	ASTPGGSTEAF
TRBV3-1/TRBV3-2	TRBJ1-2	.	ASSQGGVSGYT
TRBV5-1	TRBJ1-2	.	ASSWGQTSNYGYT
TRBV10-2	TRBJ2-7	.	ASSDSGRLNEQY
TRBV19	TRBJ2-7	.	ASSIRALSEQY
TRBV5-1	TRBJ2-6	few	ASSFQGSGANVLT
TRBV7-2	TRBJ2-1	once	ASSLGLAGGNEQF
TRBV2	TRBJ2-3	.	ASLRGDTQY
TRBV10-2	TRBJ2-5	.	ASSDARGSVGQETQY
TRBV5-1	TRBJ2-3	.	ASSLAGTSDHTDTQY
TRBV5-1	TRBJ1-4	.	ASSWTGGVLEKLF